This T cell receptor (beta chain) was documented in a study of blood T cell repertoires in COVID-19 (dated by TCRdb to the early 2020s). Regarding the study in general: Collaborator samples came from the United States, Italy and Spain and covered acute and convalescent phases of COVID-19. The prospective study material was composed of cDNA or gDNA derived from T cells, B-cell-depleted T cells, or PBMCs. Subjects who had been exposed to COVID-19, were actively infected with it, or had recovered from it provided the deeply sampled blood TCRbeta repertoires that made up the dataset. The repertoires were released in a freely available public database intended as a resource for research on the immune response to SARS-CoV-2. The samples were drawn from the first 160 participants of the ongoing ImmuneRACE study and from more than 1,000 subjects provided by 6 global collaborators. Sample metadata almost always included a de-identified subject ID, COVID-19 status, age in years and sex. Where HLA class I and class II types were available, the types were taken from metadata supplied by the sample provider, not from assay-based typing.

Deletion took 4 bases off V and 2 bases off J, with a span of 18 bases between the germline ends. The CDR3 has 17 amino acids, counting the end cysteine and phenylalanine. Only the CDR3 DNA stays, 51 bases, in frame from base 1. The germline V gene sets CDR1 to SQVTM and CDR2 to ANQGSEA. Note on this clone: There is no known antigen for this receptor. There are no base qualities to consult, and no much larger clone falls within one base.

TCRbeta CDR3 regions were amplified from genomic DNA using the immunoSEQ Assay, a bias-controlled multiplex PCR. The source study handled its data this way. Nucleated cell counts per sample were estimated from amplification of reference gene primers within the assay. To quantify the absolute abundance of each unique TCRbeta CDR3 rearrangement, sequence reads were collapsed and filtered. For each sample, productive Simpson clonality was calculated as the square root of Simpson's diversity index across productive rearrangements. This is the immuneACCESS table as TCRdb keeps it, with only in-frame sequences that have V and J called. A part of the clones is gone; compared with another copy, unresolved V genes explain less than half, and the rest is unexplained. That table supplies the V and J calls and clone size; D and trimming were determined from the DNA. In all, the sample holds about 180,000 clones, and 88% of those were seen once. Around 9.5% of the sample goes to the ten largest clones.

Participants in the prospective study were aged 18 to 89 years, lived in 24 United States geographic areas, and enrolled through a virtual design. In the prospective study, participants were assigned to cohorts based on the clinical history participants reported in a screening survey and a study questionnaire. Recovered participants in ImmuneRACE Cohort 3 were defined by two consecutive negative NP/OP PCR tests, clearance by a healthcare professional, or resolution of symptoms. In the prospective study, mobile phlebotomists collected whole blood, serum and a nasopharyngeal or oropharyngeal swab from each participant. Prospective study participants could optionally give additional blood draws and questionnaires over an approximately two-month period. Before DNA extraction, prospective study blood samples were shipped either frozen or at room temperature. The investigation overall reported the following: Clinical and demographic metadata were provided uncurated, with the amount varying by source and participant.

This sequence was found in a woman younger than 30 who had recovered from COVID-19. Input material: PBMCs or T cells enriched from blood (not recorded which). Rearrangement joined TRBV29-1 to TRBJ2-6; the D gene is possibly TRBD1, with 7 bases matching. CDR3 protein: CSVGSAGGSAGANVLTF. The nucleotide sequence reads as follows: TGCAGCGTTGGTTCGGCAGGGGGGTCAGCTGGGGCCAACGTCCTGACTTTC.